This T cell receptor (beta chain) derives from a study of technical replicates of blood from several donors. Germline values: CDR1 MGHDK, CDR2 SYGVNS. The V end was cut by 10 bases, the J end by 0 bases, with 16 bases between. This CDR3 has 14 amino acids. Assay used: immunoSEQ multiplex PCR; TCRdb lists only in-frame clones, some missing. Of roughly 79,000 clones listed, more than 85% are singletons. The source is a human donor in good health. Sequencing was performed on T cells isolated from PBMCs. This sequence joins TRBV25-1 and TRBJ2-7; TRBD2 might be the D (6 bases). CDR3 in DNA: TGTGCCAAAAATAGCGGAATGAGCTCCTACGAGCAGTACTTC. Translating it yields CAKNSGMSSYEQYF.